Listed here are 20 T cell receptor beta chains from one sample, sequenced in a study of naive and memory T cell subsets. Both TRBC1 and TRBC2 were covered by a beta constant-region primer of two equimolar oligonucleotides. TCRdb passed the UMI-ligation and nested PCR reads through MiXCR, listing each CDR3 protein once. The sample includes about 85,000 distinct CDR3 sequences, 10% to 15% of them seen just once. The sequenced material came from central memory CD4+ T cells from blood. The source is a human donor in good health.

This clonotype was detected ten times or more. This chain connects TRBV5-8 to TRBJ2-7; TRBD1 matches at 9 bases. Trimming removed 2 bases from V and 1 base from J; junction bases left unmatched: 7. This CDR3 is built from 16 residues. Germline V gives CDR1 SGHTS, CDR2 YDEGEE. The CDR3 DNA reads as TGTGCCAGCAGCTTAACAGGGGGCGTAAGATCCTACGAGCAGTACTTC. Protein product: CASSLTGGVRSYEQYF.

The chain couples TRBV2 to TRBJ2-7; 9 bases are a match to TRBD2. CDR3 length: 14 amino acids. Germline CDR1 and CDR2: SNHLY and FYNNEI. V dropped 7 bases and J dropped 6; count of bases not matched to a gene: 10. The CDR3 nucleotides are TGTGCCAGCAACGGCGGGAGGGCCTCCCGCGAGCAGTACTTC. It specifies CASNGGRASREQYF. Combining the CDR3 with reference TRBV2 and TRBJ2-7 gives the whole variable domain EPEVTQTPSHQVTQMGQEVILRCVPISNHLYFYWYRQILGQKVEFLVSFYNNEISEKSEIFDDQFSVERPDGSNFTLKIRSTKLEDSAMYFCASNGGRASREQYFGPGTRLTVT.

This clonotype was counted between two and nine times. The rearrangement links TRBV6-5 to TRBJ2-7; possibly TRBD1 or TRBD2 for D (5 bases each). V gave up 6 bases and J gave up 2 bases, with 14 bases separating them. The V gene's germline CDR1 is MNHEY and CDR2 SVGAGI. This CDR3 region has 14 residues. As DNA, the CDR3 is TGTGCCAGCAGAGCCGGGACGGGAACCTACGAGCAGTACTTC. It yields the protein CASRAGTGTYEQYF.

This clonotype showed up many times. The chain uses TRBV18 and TRBJ2-2, with 7 bases identical to TRBD1. Germline CDR1 is KGHSH and CDR2 is LQKENI. The V gene end was trimmed by 6 bases and the J gene end by 1 base; junction bases not matched to a gene: 8. CDR3 length: 16 amino acids. CDR3 residues: CASSRPTGLNTGELFF. For the CDR3, the DNA is TGTGCCAGCTCTCGACCGACAGGGTTGAACACCGGGGAGCTGTTTTTT.

This clonotype was seen a few times. This chain joins TRBV4-1 and TRBJ1-5, with TRBD1 identical over 12 bases. Trimming cost V 1 base and J 5 bases; bases outside gene matches: 3. This CDR3 region has 16 residues. Germline V gene data show CDR1 as MGHRA and CDR2 as YSYEKL. The CDR3 DNA reads as TGCGCCAGCAGCCAAGCCGGGACAGGGGGCTATCAGCCCCAGCATTTT. This sequence encodes CASSQAGTGGYQPQHF.

This clonotype has a count of ten or more. The genes are TRBV29-1 and TRBJ2-1; 10 bases are shared with TRBD2. The junction had 11 bases not matched to a gene; V was cut back by 7 bases and J by 5 bases. The CDR3 length is 15 residues. Germline CDR1 and CDR2: SQVTM and ANQGSEA. CDR3 nucleotides: TGCAGCGCCGGCCTCGGGACTAGCGCAAACAATGAGCAGTTCTTC. This sequence encodes CSAGLGTSANNEQFF.

This clonotype has a count of ten or more. The rearrangement links TRBV27 to TRBJ2-5; 9 nucleotides agree with TRBD1. From germline, CDR1 is MNHEY and CDR2 SMNVEV (reference sequence). The length of the CDR3 is 14 residues. The ends lost 5 bases at V and 4 bases at J; junction bases unmatched: 5. In DNA, the CDR3 is TGTGCCAGCAGTCGGACAGGGGTAGGAGAGACCCAGTACTTC. Translating gives CASSRTGVGETQYF.

This clonotype was recorded at least ten times. This chain uses TRBV6-6 with TRBJ2-7; possibly TRBD2 for D (6 bases). Germline V CDR1 and CDR2: MNHNY, SVGAGI (reference sequence). This CDR3 region has 18 residues. The V end lost 6 bases, the J end lost 1 base, and 25 bases lay between the germline ends. CDR3 loop: CASRPRLTSLGPSYEQYF. DNA of the CDR3: TGTGCCAGCAGGCCTCGCCTTACTAGCTTAGGGCCGTCCTACGAGCAGTACTTC.

This clonotype was counted ten times or more. This chain joins TRBV4-3 and TRBJ2-1; possibly TRBD1 for D (5 bases). The V and J ends lost 4 bases and 9 bases respectively, with 13 bases between them. Germline values: CDR1 LGHNA, CDR2 YSLEER. This CDR3 is built from 13 residues. The CDR3 reads CASSPRPRGEQFF. DNA of the CDR3: TGCGCCAGCAGCCCCCGACCTAGGGGTGAGCAGTTCTTC.

Note on this clonotype: The junction differs from germline at one of its ends, possibly a read error. The chain couples TRBV4-3 to TRBJ2-1; D might be TRBD1 or TRBD2, each matching 5 bases. The CDR3 consists of 14 residues. Germline assignment: CDR1 LGHNA and CDR2 YSLEER. The CDR3 here is CASSQEVRGTHRAF. CDR3 DNA sequence: TGCGCCAGCAGCCAAGAGGTCAGAGGGACCCATCGAGCCTTC.

This clonotype has just a few counts. The V gene is TRBV7-2, the J gene TRBJ2-7; TRBD1 or TRBD2 may be the D gene (5 bases each). The germline CDR1 and CDR2 sequences are SGHTA and FQGNSA. The V end lost 5 bases, the J end lost 6 bases, and 14 bases lay between the germline ends. The CDR3 is 13 residues long. CDR3 protein: CASSPKRGSEQYF. The CDR3 nucleotides are TGTGCCAGCAGCCCCAAGAGGGGTAGCGAGCAGTACTTC.

This clonotype occurred a few times. The chain combines TRBV20-1 with TRBJ2-2; tentative D call: TRBD2 (7 bases). This CDR3 has 15 residues. Germline values: CDR1 DFQATT, CDR2 SNEGSKA (reference sequence). Between the trimmed V and J ends, which lost 6 bases and 0 bases, there was a span of 14 bases. CDR3 DNA sequence: TGCAGTGCGGGGGGGCCGGGGGCGAACACCGGGGAGCTGTTTTTT. This sequence encodes CSAGGPGANTGELFF.

V gene TRBV20-1 combines with J gene TRBJ1-3; TRBD1 matches 7 bases. Germline V gene data show CDR1 as DFQATT and CDR2 as SNEGSKA (reference sequence). J lost 0 bases, V lost 3 bases, and 8 bases had no gene match. This CDR3 comprises 16 residues. This CDR3 reads CSARAPTGVSGNTIYF. As DNA, the CDR3 is TGCAGTGCTAGGGCCCCTACAGGGGTCTCTGGAAACACCATATATTTT.

This clonotype occurred a few times. V and J are TRBV11-2 and TRBJ2-4; D gene unclear. The CDR3 has 12 residues. Germline CDR1 reads SGHAT; CDR2 reads FQNNGV. The V gene lost 4 bases and the J gene lost 13 bases, with 14 bases spanning the gap. The CDR3: CASSSPGPRQYF. CDR3 coding DNA: TGTGCCAGCAGCTCCCCGGGTCCAAGGCAGTACTTC.

This clonotype was seen only a few times. The chain couples TRBV6-5 to TRBJ2-3; D uncertain. V was pared by 5 bases and J by 0 bases, with 12 bases between. This CDR3 spans 15 amino acids. Germline CDR1 and CDR2: MNHEY and SVGAGI. CDR3 sequence (DNA): TGTGCCAGCAGTAGACGGGCTCGGAGCACAGATACGCAGTATTTT. Its translation is CASSRRARSTDTQYF.

This clonotype was counted many times. The chain couples TRBV28 to TRBJ2-3; D is uncertain. Germline V gene sequence: CDR1 MDHEN, CDR2 SYDVKM. The V end was cut by 2 bases, the J end by 1 base, with 4 bases between. This CDR3 is 13 amino acids long. CDR3 sequence: CASSLEGTDTQYF. The CDR3 DNA reads TGTGCCAGCAGTTTAGAGGGCACAGATACGCAGTATTTT. The variable domain in full, with the rest retrieved from reference TRBV28 and TRBJ2-3, is DVKVTQSSRYLVKRTGEKVFLECVQDMDHENMFWYRQDPGLGLRLIYFSYDVKMKEKGDIPEGYSVSREKKERFSLILESASTNQTSMYLCASSLEGTDTQYFGPGTRLTVL.

CDR3: CASMGQGAVNTIYF. In DNA form, the CDR3 reads TGTGCCAGCATGGGACAGGGGGCTGTAAACACCATATATTTT. The chain links TRBV6-6 to TRBJ1-3; 12 bases line up with TRBD1. The CDR3 is made up of 14 amino acids. Germline CDR1 reads MNHNY; CDR2 reads SVGAGI (reference sequence). Unmatched junction bases numbered 4, after V lost 7 bases and J lost 6 bases.

The chain couples TRBV28 to TRBJ1-6; D is undetermined. Germline CDR1 is MDHEN and CDR2 is SYDVKM. There are 13 residues in the CDR3. V shed 7 bases and J shed 10 bases, with 14 bases lying between them. CDR3: CASNDYGVSPLHF. CDR3 DNA sequence: TGTGCCAGCAATGACTACGGGGTCTCACCCCTCCACTTT.

This clonotype was seen ten or more times. The rearrangement uses TRBV5-4 and TRBJ2-1; TRBD2 is a possible D gene (5 bases). The germline gives CDR1 SGHNT, CDR2 YYREEE (reference sequence). This CDR3 has 14 amino acids. V lost 0 bases and J 4 bases, leaving 8 bases between the germline ends. The CDR3 DNA reads as TGTGCCAGCAGCTTGGGACTACAATACAATGAGCAGTTCTTC. It is translated as CASSLGLQYNEQFF.

At least ten counts were recorded for this clonotype. The V call is TRBV29-1, the J call TRBJ2-7; D is possibly TRBD2 (6 bases). V was trimmed by 2 bases and J by 2 bases, leaving 10 bases between them. Germline V gene sequence: CDR1 SQVTM, CDR2 ANQGSEA. This CDR3 comprises 13 residues. As DNA, the CDR3 is TGCAGCGTTGAACGGGGGAATGCCTACGAGCAGTACTTC. Protein product: CSVERGNAYEQYF.